The clone carrying this TCR beta chain was recorded once. Its antigen remains unknown. A multiplex PCR was run with 60 Vbeta primers and 13 Jbeta primers. Some clones are missing from TCRdb's copy, which holds only in-frame ones; the method was immunoSEQ multiplex PCR. The sample lists about 190,000 clones, around 75% occurring once. J was trimmed by 4 bases and V by 5 bases; bases with no gene match: 9. CDR3 size: 15 residues. The V gene's germline CDR1 is SGHTA and CDR2 FQGNSA. This sample stems from a study of cytomegalovirus exposure and HLA in healthy donors. Notes on the study in general: A highly shared variant cluster was judged a likely technical artifact. Some V segments, TRBV6-2 and TRBV6-3 among them, were indistinguishable and were therefore excluded.

The rearrangement uses TRBV7-2 and TRBJ2-7; TRBD2 agrees at 9 bases. Sequences were obtained from PBMCs. The source is a woman in her twenties or thirties in good health and CMV-seronegative. In DNA form, the CDR3 reads TGTGCCAGCAGCCAGCGGGGGGAGCGGCTATACGAGCAGTACTTC. The encoded protein is CASSQRGERLYEQYF. The variable domain in full, with the rest retrieved from reference TRBV7-2 and TRBJ2-7, is GAGVSQSPSNKVTEKGKDVELRCDPISGHTALYWYRQSLGQGLEFLIYFQGNSAPDKSGLPSDRFSAERTGGSVSTLTIQRTQQEDSAVYLCASSQRGERLYEQYFGPGTRLTVT.